This TCR beta chain was recorded in a study of cytomegalovirus exposure and HLA in healthy donors. With respect to this clone: As yet, its antigen is unknown.

Trimming shortened V by 0 bases and J by 4 bases, and 6 bases separated the two germline ends. Germline values: CDR1 MDHEN, CDR2 SYDVKM. The CDR3 runs 13 residues. Study findings and constraints: The study listed 164 cytomegalovirus-associated TCR beta chains. CMV serostatus was the sole immune exposure data available.

Amplification used 60 Vbeta primers and 13 Jbeta primers. Generated by immunoSEQ multiplex PCR, the TCRdb table keeps only in-frame clones and is missing some. The sample records roughly 230,000 clones, about 77% being singletons. The clonotype was recovered from a boy younger than 18 in good health and CMV-seronegative. Source material: PBMCs. This chain joins TRBV28 and TRBJ1-1; D is unresolved. This chain's CDR3 is CASSLWGGTEAFF. CDR3 in DNA: TGTGCCAGCAGTTTATGGGGAGGCACTGAAGCTTTCTTT.